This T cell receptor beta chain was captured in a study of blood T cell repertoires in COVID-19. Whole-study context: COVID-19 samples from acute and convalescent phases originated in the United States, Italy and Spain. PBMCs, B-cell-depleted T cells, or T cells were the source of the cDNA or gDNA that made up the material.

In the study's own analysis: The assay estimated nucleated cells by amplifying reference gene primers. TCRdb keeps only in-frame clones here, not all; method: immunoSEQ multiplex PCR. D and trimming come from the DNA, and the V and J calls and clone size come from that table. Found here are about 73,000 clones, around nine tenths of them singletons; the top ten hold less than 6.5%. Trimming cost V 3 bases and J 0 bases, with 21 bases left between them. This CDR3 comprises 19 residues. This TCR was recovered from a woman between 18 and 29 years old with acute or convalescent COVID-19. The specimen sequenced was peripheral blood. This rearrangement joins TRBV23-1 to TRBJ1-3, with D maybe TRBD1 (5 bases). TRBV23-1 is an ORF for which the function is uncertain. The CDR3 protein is CASSHSRPGTAISGNTIYF. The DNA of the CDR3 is TGCGCCAGCAGTCACTCTCGGCCGGGGACTGCGATCTCTGGAAACACCATATATTTT.